This T cell receptor beta chain was sequenced for a study of CD8 T cells in ankylosing spondylitis. The V gene lost 1 base and the J gene lost 7 bases, with 11 bases spanning the gap. The germline gives CDR1 LNHNV, CDR2 YYDKDF (reference sequence). The CDR3 covers 15 residues. TCRdb redid the calling of the 5' RACE reads with MiXCR, one entry per CDR3 protein. This sample yields some 300,000 distinct CDR3 sequences, of which about a fifth are seen a single time; approximately 3.7% belongs to the top ten. The sample was blood, either unsorted or a sorted T cell fraction (not recorded which). This chain connects TRBV15 to TRBJ1-6, with D uncertain. The origin of this receptor is a female donor with ankylosing spondylitis or in good health (not recorded which). The CDR3 DNA sequence: TGTGCCACCAGCAGAGCGGCGTTGGGGAATTCACCCCTCCACTTT. Encoded protein: CATSRAALGNSPLHF.